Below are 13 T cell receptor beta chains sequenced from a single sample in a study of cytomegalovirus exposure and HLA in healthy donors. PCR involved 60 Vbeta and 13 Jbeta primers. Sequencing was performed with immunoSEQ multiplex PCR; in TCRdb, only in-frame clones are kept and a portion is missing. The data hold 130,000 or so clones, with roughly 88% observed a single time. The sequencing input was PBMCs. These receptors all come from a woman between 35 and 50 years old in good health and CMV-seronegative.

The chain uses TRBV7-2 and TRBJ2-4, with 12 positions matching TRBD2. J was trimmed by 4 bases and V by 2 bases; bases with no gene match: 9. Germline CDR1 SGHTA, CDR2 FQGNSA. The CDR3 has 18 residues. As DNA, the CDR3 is TGTGCCAGCAGCTTAAATCCTAGCGGGAGGGCAGCAAAAAACATTCAGTACTTC. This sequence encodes CASSLNPSGRAAKNIQYF.

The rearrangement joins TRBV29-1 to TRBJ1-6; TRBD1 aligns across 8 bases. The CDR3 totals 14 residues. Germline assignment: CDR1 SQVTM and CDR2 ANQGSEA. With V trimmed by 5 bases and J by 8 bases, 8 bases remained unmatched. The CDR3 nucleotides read TGCAGCGTTTCTGGGACAGGCGGTGATTCACCCCTCCACTTT. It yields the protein CSVSGTGGDSPLHF.

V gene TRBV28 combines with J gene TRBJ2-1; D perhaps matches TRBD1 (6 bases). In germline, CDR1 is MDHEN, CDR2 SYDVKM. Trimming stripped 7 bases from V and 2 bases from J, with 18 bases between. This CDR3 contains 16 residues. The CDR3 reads CASIPEGEPAYNEQFF. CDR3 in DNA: TGTGCCAGCATTCCAGAGGGGGAGCCCGCCTACAATGAGCAGTTCTTC.

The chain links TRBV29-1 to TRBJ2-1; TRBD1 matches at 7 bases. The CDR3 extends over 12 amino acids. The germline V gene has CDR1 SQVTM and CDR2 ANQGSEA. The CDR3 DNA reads TGCAGAGCCCGGGACAGATACAATGAGCAGTTCTTC. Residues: CRARDRYNEQFF.

The CDR3 region is CAIPSGPNQPQHF. The CDR3 DNA follows: TGTGCCATCCCCTCGGGTCCCAATCAGCCCCAGCATTTT. V usage is TRBV28 and J usage is TRBJ1-5; D is ambiguous. This CDR3 contains 13 residues. Looked up from germline, CDR1 is MDHEN and CDR2 is SYDVKM. Between the trimmed V and J ends, which lost 10 bases and 3 bases, there was a span of 13 bases.

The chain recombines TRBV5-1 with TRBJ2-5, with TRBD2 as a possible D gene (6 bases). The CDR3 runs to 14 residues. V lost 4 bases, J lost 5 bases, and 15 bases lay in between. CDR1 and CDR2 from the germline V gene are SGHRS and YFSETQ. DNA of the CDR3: TGCGCCAGCAGCCAGGGAGCTGGAGGGGAGACCCAGTACTTC. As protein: CASSQGAGGETQYF.

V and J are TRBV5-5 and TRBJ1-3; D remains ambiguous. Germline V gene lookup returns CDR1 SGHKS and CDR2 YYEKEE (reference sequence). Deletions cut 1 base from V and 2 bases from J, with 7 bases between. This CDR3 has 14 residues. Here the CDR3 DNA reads TGTGCCAGCAGCTTGCGGTCGACTGGAAACACCATATATTTT. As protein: CASSLRSTGNTIYF.

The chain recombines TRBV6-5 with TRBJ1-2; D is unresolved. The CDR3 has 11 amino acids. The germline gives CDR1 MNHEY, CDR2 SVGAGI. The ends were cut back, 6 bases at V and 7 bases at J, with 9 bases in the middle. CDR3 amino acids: CASRDSTGYTF. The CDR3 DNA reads TGTGCCAGCAGGGACTCGACTGGCTACACCTTC.

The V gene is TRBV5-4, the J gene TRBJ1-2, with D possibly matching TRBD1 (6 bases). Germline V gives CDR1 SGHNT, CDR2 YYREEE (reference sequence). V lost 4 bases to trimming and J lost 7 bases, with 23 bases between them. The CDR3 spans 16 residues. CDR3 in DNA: TGTGCCAGCAGCGCCGGGACATTACCTTTTGGGGGTGGCTACACCTTC. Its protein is CASSAGTLPFGGGYTF.

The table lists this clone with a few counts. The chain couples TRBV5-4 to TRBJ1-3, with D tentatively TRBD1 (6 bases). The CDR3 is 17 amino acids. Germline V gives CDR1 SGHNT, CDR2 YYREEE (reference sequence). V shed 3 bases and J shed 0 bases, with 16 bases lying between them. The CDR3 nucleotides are TGTGCCAGCAGCTACCTTGCAGGGGCCTCCTCTGGAAACACCATATATTTT. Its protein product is CASSYLAGASSGNTIYF.

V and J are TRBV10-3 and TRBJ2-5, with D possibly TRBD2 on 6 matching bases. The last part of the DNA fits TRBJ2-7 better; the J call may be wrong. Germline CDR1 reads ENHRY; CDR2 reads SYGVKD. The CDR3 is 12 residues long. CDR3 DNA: TGTGCCATCGGCGGGACCAGCGACGAGCAGTACTTC. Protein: CAIGGTSDEQYF.

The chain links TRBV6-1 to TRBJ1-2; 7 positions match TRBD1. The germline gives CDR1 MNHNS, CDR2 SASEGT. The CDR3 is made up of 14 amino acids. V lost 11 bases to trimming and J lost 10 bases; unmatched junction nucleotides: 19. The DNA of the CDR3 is TGTGCCGTCCTCGGACAGGTTTTTAGTTTGATCTACACCTTC. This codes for CAVLGQVFSLIYTF.

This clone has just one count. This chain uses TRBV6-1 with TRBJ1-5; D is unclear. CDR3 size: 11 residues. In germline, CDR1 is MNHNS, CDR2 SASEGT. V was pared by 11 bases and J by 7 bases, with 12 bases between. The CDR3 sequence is CAGMVGQPQHF. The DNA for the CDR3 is TGTGCCGGCATGGTCGGGCAGCCCCAGCATTTT.